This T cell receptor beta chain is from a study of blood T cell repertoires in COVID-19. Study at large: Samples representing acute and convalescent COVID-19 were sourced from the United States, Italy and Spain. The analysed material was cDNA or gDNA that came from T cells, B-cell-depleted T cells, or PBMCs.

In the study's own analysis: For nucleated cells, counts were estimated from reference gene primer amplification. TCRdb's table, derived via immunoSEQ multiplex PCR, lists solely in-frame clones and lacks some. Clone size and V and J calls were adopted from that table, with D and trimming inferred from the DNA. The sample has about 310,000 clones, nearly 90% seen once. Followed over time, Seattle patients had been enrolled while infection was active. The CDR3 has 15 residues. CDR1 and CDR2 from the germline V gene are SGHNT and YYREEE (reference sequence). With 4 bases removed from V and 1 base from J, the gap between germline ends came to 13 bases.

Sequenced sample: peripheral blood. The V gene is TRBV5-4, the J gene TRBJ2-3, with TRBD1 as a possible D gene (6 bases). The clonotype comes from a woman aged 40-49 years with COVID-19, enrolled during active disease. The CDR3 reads CASSGYQGRTDTQYF. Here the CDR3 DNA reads TGTGCCAGCAGCGGCTACCAGGGGCGCACAGATACGCAGTATTTT.